What follows are 20 T cell receptor beta chains derived from one specimen sequenced in a study of human T cells and chemical hapten exposure. TCRdb ran MiXCR on the RACE reads and lists one entry per CDR3 protein. The sample has 35,000 to 45,000 distinct CDR3 sequences; roughly 12% are singletons. Time point given: pre-sensitization, week 0. Treatment of the sample: therapeutic diphenylcyclopropenone sensitization with weekly scalp DPC. The material sequenced was whole blood, taken in connection with sensitization to the hapten diphenylcyclopropenone (DPC). These receptor sequences come from a woman in her twenties or thirties with alopecia areata. Some clones in this sample may be carry-over from other donors' samples.

In its sample, this clonotype was seen a few times. The V call is TRBV9, the J call TRBJ2-7; D tentatively fits TRBD1 or TRBD2 (5 bases each). The V end lost 7 bases, the J end lost 3 bases, and 11 bases lay between the germline ends. CDR1 and CDR2 from the germline V gene are SGDLS and YYNGEE. The CDR3 totals 12 residues. CDR3 DNA: TGTGCCAGCGGGACCGATATCTACGAGCAGTACTTC. Translating gives CASGTDIYEQYF. The complete variable domain, with remaining parts taken from reference TRBV9 and TRBJ2-7, reads DSGVTQTPKHLITATGQRVTLRCSPRSGDLSVYWYQQSLDQGLQFLIQYYNGEERAKGNILERFSAQQFPDLHSELNLSSLELGDSALYFCASGTDIYEQYFGPGTRLTVT.

CDR3 amino acids: CASSSTYEQYF. CDR3 DNA: TGTGCCAGCAGTTCCACCTACGAGCAGTACTTC. The chain couples TRBV6-2 or TRBV6-3 to TRBJ2-7; D not certain. This CDR3 region has 11 residues. CDR1 and CDR2 from the germline V gene are MNHEY and SVGEGT. V was pared by 4 bases and J by 2 bases, with 3 bases between.

Here the CDR3 reads CASSQTTSGSTYEQYF. CDR3 nucleotides: TGCGCCAGCAGCCAGACGACTAGCGGGAGCACCTACGAGCAGTACTTC. The V call is TRBV4-3, the J call TRBJ2-7, with 12 bases lining up with TRBD2. In germline, CDR1 is LGHNA, CDR2 YSLEER. The CDR3 is 16 amino acids. V dropped 3 bases and J dropped 2; count of bases not matched to a gene: 5.

Points on this clonotype: Given a much more abundant clone one base away, this may be a read error. This rearrangement joins TRBV20-1 to TRBJ2-7; 10 nucleotides align to TRBD2. The trim removed 3 bases at V and 3 bases at J, leaving 8 bases unmatched. Germline CDR1 DFQATT, CDR2 SNEGSKA (reference sequence). CDR3 length: 15 residues. The CDR3 DNA reads as TGCAGTGCTAGGGTCCTAGCGGGAGCCCACTACGAGCAGTACTTC. It specifies CSARVLAGAHYEQYF.

The table lists this clonotype with many counts. The CDR3: CSVEIGPGTLAGVPPHSYEQYF. The CDR3, as DNA: TGCAGCGTTGAAATCGGACCGGGAACTCTAGCGGGAGTGCCTCCACACTCCTACGAGCAGTACTTC. The V call is TRBV29-1, the J call TRBJ2-7, with 10 bases lining up with TRBD2. The V segment lost 2 bases and the J segment 0 bases; nucleotides outside the gene matches: 25. The CDR3 consists of 22 residues. Germline V CDR1 and CDR2: SQVTM, ANQGSEA.

The chain joins TRBV6-1 to TRBJ2-3; no clear D. CDR1 is MNHNS and CDR2 is SASEGT in the germline V gene. This CDR3 has 13 amino acids. Trimming removed 3 bases at V and 7 bases at J, with 11 bases between. The CDR3 region is CASSDMGLNTQYF. The CDR3 bases are TGTGCCAGCAGTGACATGGGTTTAAATACGCAGTATTTT.

This clonotype was picked up a small number of times. The chain uses TRBV2 and TRBJ2-1; D ambiguous. CDR1 is SNHLY, CDR2 FYNNEI, per germline. With 4 bases removed from V and 4 bases from J, the gap between germline ends came to 14 bases. The CDR3 contains 15 residues. The CDR3 spells CASSARVVGYNEQFF. CDR3 coding DNA: TGTGCCAGCAGTGCTCGTGTGGTCGGGTACAATGAGCAGTTCTTC.

The table lists this clonotype with many counts. CDR3 sequence reads: CASSPPLGTDTQYF. CDR3 sequence (DNA): TGTGCCAGCAGCCCCCCACTCGGCACAGATACGCAGTATTTT. The chain combines TRBV7-6 with TRBJ2-3; D call uncertain. Trimming removed 5 bases at V and 1 base at J, with 10 bases between. There are 14 residues in the CDR3. CDR1 SGHVS and CDR2 FNYEAQ come from the germline V gene.

The CDR3 spells CASSPRTGLTEQYF. The CDR3 DNA reads TGTGCCAGCAGCCCGCGGACAGGGCTAACCGAGCAGTACTTC. The V and J genes are TRBV7-2 and TRBJ2-7; 8 bases are shared with TRBD1. Germline V lookup: CDR1 SGHTA, CDR2 FQGNSA. The CDR3 contains 14 residues. The V gene end was trimmed by 5 bases and the J gene end by 6 bases; junction bases not matched to a gene: 9.

J is TRBJ1-4 and V is TRBV29-1; no clear D. Germline CDR1 is SQVTM and CDR2 is ANQGSEA. Deletions cut 7 bases from V and 5 bases from J, with 14 bases between. The CDR3 loop spans 13 amino acids. This CDR3 reads CSGTRTANEKLFF. The CDR3 DNA reads as TGCAGCGGGACCCGGACGGCAAATGAAAAACTGTTTTTT.

The V gene is TRBV7-2, the J gene TRBJ2-7; D is possibly TRBD1 (6 bases). Germline-derived CDR1 and CDR2 are SGHTA and FQGNSA. The CDR3 totals 14 residues. With 1 base removed from V and 3 bases from J, the gap between germline ends came to 10 bases. For the CDR3, the DNA is TGTGCCAGCAGCTTAGGGGGGCCGGGCTACGAGCAGTACTTC. Translating gives CASSLGGPGYEQYF. The full variable domain, completed using reference TRBV7-2 and TRBJ2-7, is GAGVSQSPSNKVTEKGKDVELRCDPISGHTALYWYRQSLGQGLEFLIYFQGNSAPDKSGLPSDRFSAERTGGSVSTLTIQRTQQEDSAVYLCASSLGGPGYEQYFGPGTRLTVT.

This clonotype was seen only a few times. The chain has TRBV2 and TRBJ2-1; D perhaps matches TRBD2 (6 bases). V shed 3 bases and J shed 0 bases, with 9 bases lying between them. CDR1 is SNHLY and CDR2 is FYNNEI in the germline V gene. The CDR3 length is 15 residues. The CDR3 region has the DNA TGTGCCAGCAGTGAGGAGGGAGGCTCCTACAATGAGCAGTTCTTC. Protein: CASSEEGGSYNEQFF. Looking up the rest from reference TRBV2 and TRBJ2-1 gives the full variable domain: EPEVTQTPSHQVTQMGQEVILRCVPISNHLYFYWYRQILGQKVEFLVSFYNNEISEKSEIFDDQFSVERPDGSNFTLKIRSTKLEDSAMYFCASSEEGGSYNEQFFGPGTRLTVL.

This clonotype was detected many times. CDR3 amino acids: CASSPVAKNIQYF. The DNA for the CDR3 is TGTGCCAGCTCTCCGGTGGCCAAAAACATTCAGTACTTC. This chain uses TRBV12-3 or TRBV12-4 with TRBJ2-4; D not resolved. V was shortened by 8 bases and J by 1 base, with 9 bases between the two germline ends. The CDR3 loop spans 13 amino acids.

This clonotype was detected ten times or more. The chain combines TRBV11-2 with TRBJ2-3, with 9 positions matching TRBD2. V shed 4 bases and J 0 bases; nucleotides not matched to a gene: 5. Germline V lookup: CDR1 SGHAT, CDR2 FQNNGV. The CDR3 has 16 amino acids. CDR3 region: CASSSFSGGSTDTQYF. As DNA, the CDR3 is TGTGCCAGCAGCTCTTTTAGCGGGGGAAGCACAGATACGCAGTATTTT.

This clonotype was counted ten times or more. The CDR3 nucleotides are TGTGCCAGCAGCTTCGTGACAGATACGCAGTATTTT. The encoded protein is CASSFVTDTQYF. V and J are TRBV7-8 and TRBJ2-3; D gene ambiguous. Trimming shortened V by 3 bases and J by 3 bases, and 4 bases separated the two germline ends. Germline V gene lookup returns CDR1 SGHVS and CDR2 FQNEAQ. The CDR3 totals 12 residues.

This clonotype was observed a handful of times. The chain combines TRBV6-2 or TRBV6-3 with TRBJ2-7, with D possibly TRBD1 on 5 matching bases. V shed 6 bases and J shed 1 base, with 16 bases lying between them. The CDR3 has 15 residues. CDR1 and CDR2 (germline): MNHEY, SVGEGT. The CDR3 DNA follows: TGTGCCAGCAGGGACACAGGACGTAGGTCCTACGAGCAGTACTTC. Its protein product is CASRDTGRRSYEQYF.

This clonotype came up many times. The chain's CDR3 is CATSRDSAGNTIYF. The CDR3 DNA sequence: TGTGCCACCAGCAGAGATAGCGCTGGAAACACCATATATTTT. The chain carries TRBV15 and TRBJ1-3; D gene uncertain. Trimming stripped 0 bases from V and 2 bases from J, with 5 bases between. Germline CDR1 LNHNV, CDR2 YYDKDF (reference sequence). The CDR3 loop spans 14 amino acids.

This clonotype was counted many times. The chain recombines TRBV4-2 with TRBJ2-2; tentatively, D is TRBD1 or TRBD2 (5 bases each). The CDR3 extends over 14 amino acids. CDR1 and CDR2 from the germline V gene are LGHNA and YNFKEQ. Trimming took off 7 bases at V and 5 bases at J, with 14 bases between the two ends. The CDR3 reads CASKPGTPTGELFF. The CDR3 DNA follows: TGTGCCAGCAAACCCGGGACCCCGACCGGGGAGCTGTTTTTT.

This clonotype appeared a few times. The chain combines TRBV15 with TRBJ2-3, with TRBD1 identical over 10 bases. This CDR3 contains 16 residues. The germline gives CDR1 LNHNV, CDR2 YYDKDF (reference sequence). J was trimmed by 4 bases and V by 1 base; bases with no gene match: 5. CDR3 region: CATSRVGQGTSDTQYF. The DNA of the CDR3 is TGTGCCACCAGCAGAGTGGGACAGGGGACTTCAGATACGCAGTATTTT. Combining the CDR3 with reference TRBV15 and TRBJ2-3 gives the whole variable domain DAMVIQNPRYQVTQFGKPVTLSCSQTLNHNVMYWYQQKSSQAPKLLFHYYDKDFNNEADTPDNFQSRRPNTSFCFLDIRSPGLGDTAMYLCATSRVGQGTSDTQYFGPGTRLTVL.

The chain combines TRBV19 with TRBJ1-1, with D unclear. This CDR3 comprises 17 residues. Germline assignment: CDR1 LNHDA and CDR2 SQIVND (reference sequence). V was trimmed by 4 bases and J by 0 bases, leaving 18 bases between them. The DNA for the CDR3 is TGTGCCAGTAGTAAGTTTTGGGCAGGATCTGTGAACACTGAAGCTTTCTTT. This codes for CASSKFWAGSVNTEAFF.